This note documents a single T cell receptor (beta chain) sequence. The CDR3 contains 13 residues. The V gene lost 7 bases and the J gene lost 2 bases, with 11 bases spanning the gap. Germline V gene sequence: CDR1 MNHNS, CDR2 SASEGT. The data originate from a study of blood T cells in healthy people across ages. Study details: There was about one barcoded beta molecule captured by template switching per two T cells.

A second PCR, run for about 6 to 11 cycles, used a sample-barcoded 5' primer plus a J-beta primer mix. The template-switch adaptor was a 5' adaptor with 12 random nucleotides. It tagged each cDNA molecule. The study obtained at least 2.5 million CDR3-containing paired-end reads from every sample. MiXCR, run by TCRdb on the 5' RACE reads, gives a single entry per CDR3 protein. Of about 1.6 million distinct CDR3 sequences listed, approximately 32% are singletons. Donation came from healthy Caucasian individuals in Russia who were aged 6 to 90. V and J are TRBV6-1 and TRBJ1-1, with a weak D call TRBD1 (6 bases). The sequence was obtained from a woman aged 30 to 39 in good health. Sequencing was done on a sample of blood. CDR3 DNA: TGTGCCAGCACCAAGGGGGTCAACACTGAAGCTTTCTTT. Protein sequence: CASTKGVNTEAFF.